What follows describes a single T cell receptor (beta chain). Its antigen is not identified. Amplified regions were TCR beta CDR3 sequences from RNA transcripts. HTBI primers drove first-round RT-PCR of the TCR CDR3. TCRdb re-called the multiplex PCR reads with MiXCR, one entry per CDR3 protein. Seen here are 90,000 to 120,000 distinct CDR3 sequences, 15% to 20% observed once, and the top ten hold around 44%. This sample stems from a study of T cells in Graves' hyperthyroidism and ophthalmopathy. Study overall: Peripheral blood was acquired at first diagnosis, ahead of any therapy whatsoever. Points from the study as a whole: Most expanded thyroid clonotypes above 0.001 also appeared in blood.

This CDR3 has 15 residues. The V and J ends lost 2 bases and 13 bases, in that order; junction bases with no gene match: 12. Germline V gene data show CDR1 as WSHSY and CDR2 as SAAADI. Source material: blood. The chain joins TRBV10-2 to TRBJ2-1; 9 nucleotides line up with TRBD2. The TCR was taken from a woman between 45 and 65 years old with Graves' hyperthyroidism. CDR3 loop: CASSEVASGMGPQFF. The CDR3 DNA reads as TGCGCCAGCAGTGAGGTTGCTAGCGGGATGGGACCCCAGTTCTTC.